This TCR beta chain was profiled in a study of control samples from healthy donors and cancer patients. CDR1 and CDR2 from the germline V gene are SNHLY and FYNNEI. The CDR3 runs 19 residues. The V and J ends lost 6 bases and 0 bases, in that order; junction bases with no gene match: 15. TCRdb keeps only in-frame clones here, not all; method: immunoSEQ multiplex PCR. This sample carries about 130,000 clones, about 88% of them seen once, and the ten largest clones take 3% to 3.5%. The chain uses TRBV2 and TRBJ2-7; TRBD2 agrees at 12 bases. The sample was blood. This TCR was sampled from a man in his fifties or sixties in good health. Written as DNA, the CDR3 is TGTGCCAGCAGCGGCCCGGGACTAGCGGGTCTAAGGAGCTCCTACGAGCAGTACTTC. Its protein product is CASSGPGLAGLRSSYEQYF.